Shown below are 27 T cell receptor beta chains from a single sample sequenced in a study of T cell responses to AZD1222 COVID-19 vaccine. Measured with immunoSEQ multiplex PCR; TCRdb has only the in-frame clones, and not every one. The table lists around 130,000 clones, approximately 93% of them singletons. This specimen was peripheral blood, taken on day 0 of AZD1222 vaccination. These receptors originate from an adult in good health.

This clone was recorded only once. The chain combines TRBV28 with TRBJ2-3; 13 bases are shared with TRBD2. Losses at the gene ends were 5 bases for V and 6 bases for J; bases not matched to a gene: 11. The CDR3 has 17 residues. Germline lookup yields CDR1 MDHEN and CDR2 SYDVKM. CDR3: CASSPPGLAGLSDTQYF. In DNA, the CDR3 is TGTGCCAGCAGTCCACCGGGACTAGCGGGATTGTCTGATACGCAGTATTTT.

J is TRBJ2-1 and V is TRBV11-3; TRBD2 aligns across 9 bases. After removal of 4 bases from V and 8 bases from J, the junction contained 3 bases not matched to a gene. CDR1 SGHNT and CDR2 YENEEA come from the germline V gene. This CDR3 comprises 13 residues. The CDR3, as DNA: TGTGCCAGCAGCTCGGGACTAGCCCATGAGCAGTTCTTC. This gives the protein CASSSGLAHEQFF.

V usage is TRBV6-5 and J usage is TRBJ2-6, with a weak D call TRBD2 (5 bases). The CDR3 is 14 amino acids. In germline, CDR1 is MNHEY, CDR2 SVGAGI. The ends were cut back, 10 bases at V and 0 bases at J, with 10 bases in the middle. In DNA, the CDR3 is TGTGCCACTTTACGGGACTCTGGGGCCAACGTCCTGACTTTC. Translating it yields CATLRDSGANVLTF.

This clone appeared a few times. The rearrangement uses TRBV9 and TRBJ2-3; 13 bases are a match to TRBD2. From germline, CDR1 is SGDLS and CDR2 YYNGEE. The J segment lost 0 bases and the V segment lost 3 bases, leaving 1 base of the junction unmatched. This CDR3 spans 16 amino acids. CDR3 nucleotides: TGTGCCAGCAGCGGGACTAGCGGGAGTAGCACAGATACGCAGTATTTT. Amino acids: CASSGTSGSSTDTQYF. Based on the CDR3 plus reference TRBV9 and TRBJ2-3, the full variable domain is DSGVTQTPKHLITATGQRVTLRCSPRSGDLSVYWYQQSLDQGLQFLIQYYNGEERAKGNILERFSAQQFPDLHSELNLSSLELGDSALYFCASSGTSGSSTDTQYFGPGTRLTVL.

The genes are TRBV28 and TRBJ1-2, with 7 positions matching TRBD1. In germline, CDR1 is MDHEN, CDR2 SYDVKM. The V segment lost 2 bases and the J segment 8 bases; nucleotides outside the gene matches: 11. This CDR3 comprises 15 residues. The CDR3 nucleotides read TGTGCCAGCAGTTTACCGGGACAGAACCGAGGGGGCTACACCTTC. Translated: CASSLPGQNRGGYTF.

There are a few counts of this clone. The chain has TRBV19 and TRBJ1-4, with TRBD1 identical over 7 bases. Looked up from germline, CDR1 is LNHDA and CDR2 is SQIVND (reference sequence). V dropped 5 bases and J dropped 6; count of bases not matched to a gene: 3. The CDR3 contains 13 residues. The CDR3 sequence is CASSADRDEKLFF. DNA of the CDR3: TGTGCCAGTAGTGCTGACAGGGATGAAAAACTGTTTTTT.

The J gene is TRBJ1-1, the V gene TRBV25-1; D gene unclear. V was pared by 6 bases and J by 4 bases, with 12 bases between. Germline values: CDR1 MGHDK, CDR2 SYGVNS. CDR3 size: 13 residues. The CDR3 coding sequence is TGTGCCAGCAGAGGCGGGTTGGGCACTGAAGCTTTCTTT. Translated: CASRGGLGTEAFF.

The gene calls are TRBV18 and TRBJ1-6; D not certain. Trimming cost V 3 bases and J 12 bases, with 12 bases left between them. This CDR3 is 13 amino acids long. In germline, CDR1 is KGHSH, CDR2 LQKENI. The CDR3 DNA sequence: TGTGCCAGCTCACCGAACCCCGGTGGACCCCTCCACTTT. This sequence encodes CASSPNPGGPLHF.

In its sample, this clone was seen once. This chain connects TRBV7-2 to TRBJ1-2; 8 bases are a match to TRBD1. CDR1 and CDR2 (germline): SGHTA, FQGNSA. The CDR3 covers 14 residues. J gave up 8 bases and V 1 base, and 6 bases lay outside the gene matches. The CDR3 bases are TGTGCCAGCAGCTTAGGGCAGGGGGCGGAAGGCTACACCTTC. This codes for CASSLGQGAEGYTF.

The CDR3 here is CASSSGTSGNNEQFF. The CDR3 nucleotides are TGTGCCAGCAGTTCCGGGACTAGCGGAAACAATGAGCAGTTCTTC. This rearrangement joins TRBV6-6 to TRBJ2-1; 11 bases match TRBD2. CDR1 is MNHNY, CDR2 SVGAGI, per germline (reference sequence). The CDR3 totals 15 residues. The V and J ends lost 4 bases and 5 bases, in that order; junction bases with no gene match: 4.

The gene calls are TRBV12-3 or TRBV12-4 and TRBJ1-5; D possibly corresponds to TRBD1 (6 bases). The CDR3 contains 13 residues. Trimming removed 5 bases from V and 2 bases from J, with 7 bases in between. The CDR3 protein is CASSPGGNQPQHF. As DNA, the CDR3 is TGTGCCAGCAGTCCAGGGGGCAATCAGCCCCAGCATTTT.

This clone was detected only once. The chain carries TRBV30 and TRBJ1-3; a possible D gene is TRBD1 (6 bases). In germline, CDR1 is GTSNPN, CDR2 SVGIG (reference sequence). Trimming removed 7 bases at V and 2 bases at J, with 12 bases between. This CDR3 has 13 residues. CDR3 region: CAYKQGAGNTIYF. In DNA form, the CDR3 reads TGTGCCTACAAACAGGGTGCTGGAAACACCATATATTTT.

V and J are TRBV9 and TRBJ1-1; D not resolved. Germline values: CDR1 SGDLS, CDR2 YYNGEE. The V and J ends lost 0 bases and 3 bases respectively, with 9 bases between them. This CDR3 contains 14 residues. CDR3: CASSVANSDTEAFF. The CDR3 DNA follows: TGTGCCAGCAGCGTAGCTAACTCGGACACTGAAGCTTTCTTT. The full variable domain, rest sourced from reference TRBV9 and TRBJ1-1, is DSGVTQTPKHLITATGQRVTLRCSPRSGDLSVYWYQQSLDQGLQFLIQYYNGEERAKGNILERFSAQQFPDLHSELNLSSLELGDSALYFCASSVANSDTEAFFGQGTRLTVV.

DNA for the CDR3: TGCGCCAGCAGCCCGATGGGAGGGCCTCGCACCGGGGAGCTGTTTTTT. Translating it yields CASSPMGGPRTGELFF. The chain couples TRBV4-1 to TRBJ2-2, with 7 nucleotides matching TRBD2. Germline-derived CDR1 and CDR2 are MGHRA and YSYEKL. The CDR3 totals 16 residues. V shed 4 bases and J 4 bases; nucleotides not matched to a gene: 9.

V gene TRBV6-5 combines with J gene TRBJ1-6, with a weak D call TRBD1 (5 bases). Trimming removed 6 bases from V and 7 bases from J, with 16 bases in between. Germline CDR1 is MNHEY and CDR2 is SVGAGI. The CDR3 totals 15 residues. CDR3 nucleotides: TGTGCCAGCAGCCCGGGGACGATGGGGAATTCACCCCTCCACTTT. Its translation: CASSPGTMGNSPLHF.

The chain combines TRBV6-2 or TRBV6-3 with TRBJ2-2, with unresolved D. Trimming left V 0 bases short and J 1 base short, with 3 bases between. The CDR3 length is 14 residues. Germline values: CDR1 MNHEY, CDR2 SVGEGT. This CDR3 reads CASSYSRNTGELFF. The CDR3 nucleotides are TGTGCCAGCAGTTACTCCAGGAACACCGGGGAGCTGTTTTTT.

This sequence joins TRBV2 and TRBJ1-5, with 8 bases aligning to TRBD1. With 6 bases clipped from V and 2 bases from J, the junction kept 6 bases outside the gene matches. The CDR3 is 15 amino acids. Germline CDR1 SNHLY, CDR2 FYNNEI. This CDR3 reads CASSETGAGNQPQHF. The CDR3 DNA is TGTGCCAGCAGCGAGACAGGGGCAGGCAATCAGCCCCAGCATTTT.

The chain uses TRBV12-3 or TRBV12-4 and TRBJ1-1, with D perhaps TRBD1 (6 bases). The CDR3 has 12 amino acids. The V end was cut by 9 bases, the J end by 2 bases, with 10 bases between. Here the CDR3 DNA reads TGTGCCAGAGGGGGGTCCAACACTGAAGCTTTCTTT. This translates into CARGGSNTEAFF.

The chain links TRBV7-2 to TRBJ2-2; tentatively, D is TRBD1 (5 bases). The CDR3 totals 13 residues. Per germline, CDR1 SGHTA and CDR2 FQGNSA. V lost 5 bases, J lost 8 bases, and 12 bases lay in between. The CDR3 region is CASSLSRAGELFF. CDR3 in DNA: TGTGCCAGCAGCCTCTCCAGGGCTGGGGAGCTGTTTTTT.

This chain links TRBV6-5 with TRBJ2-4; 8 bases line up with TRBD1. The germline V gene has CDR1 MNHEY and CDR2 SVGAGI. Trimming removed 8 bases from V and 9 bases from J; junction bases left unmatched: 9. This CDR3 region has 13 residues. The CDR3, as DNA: TGTGCCAGCTTTTCCCGGACAGGGAGCATTCAGTACTTC. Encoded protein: CASFSRTGSIQYF.

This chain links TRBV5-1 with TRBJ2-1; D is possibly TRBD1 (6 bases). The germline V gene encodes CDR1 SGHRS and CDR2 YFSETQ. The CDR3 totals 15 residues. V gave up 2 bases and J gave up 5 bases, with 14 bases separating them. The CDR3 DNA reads TGCGCCAGCAGCTTTGGACAGCGGCTGAACAATGAGCAGTTCTTC. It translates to CASSFGQRLNNEQFF.

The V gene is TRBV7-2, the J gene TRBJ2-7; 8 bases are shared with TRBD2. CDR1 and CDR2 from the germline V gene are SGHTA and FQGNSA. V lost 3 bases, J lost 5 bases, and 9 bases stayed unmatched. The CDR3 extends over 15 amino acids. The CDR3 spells CASSFRPGLGHEQYF. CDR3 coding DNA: TGTGCCAGCAGCTTCCGTCCGGGACTAGGGCACGAGCAGTACTTC.

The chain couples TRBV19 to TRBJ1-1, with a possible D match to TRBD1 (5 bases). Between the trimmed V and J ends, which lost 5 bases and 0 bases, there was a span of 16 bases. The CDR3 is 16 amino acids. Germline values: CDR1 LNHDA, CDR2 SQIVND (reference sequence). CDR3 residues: CASSYRRQFMNTEAFF. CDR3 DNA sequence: TGTGCCAGTAGTTATAGAAGACAGTTCATGAACACTGAAGCTTTCTTT.

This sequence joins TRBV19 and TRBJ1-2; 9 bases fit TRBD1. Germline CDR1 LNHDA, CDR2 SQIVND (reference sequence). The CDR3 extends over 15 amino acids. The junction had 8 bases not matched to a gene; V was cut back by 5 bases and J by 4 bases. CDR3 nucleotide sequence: TGTGCCAGTAGTTTAAACAGGGGGCGGACCTATGGCTACACCTTC. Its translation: CASSLNRGRTYGYTF.

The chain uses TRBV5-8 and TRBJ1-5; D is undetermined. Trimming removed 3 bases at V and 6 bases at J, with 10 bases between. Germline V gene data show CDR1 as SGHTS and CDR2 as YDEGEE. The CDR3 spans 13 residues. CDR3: CASSSEVGQPQHF. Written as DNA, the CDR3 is TGTGCCAGCAGCTCAGAAGTTGGTCAGCCCCAGCATTTT.

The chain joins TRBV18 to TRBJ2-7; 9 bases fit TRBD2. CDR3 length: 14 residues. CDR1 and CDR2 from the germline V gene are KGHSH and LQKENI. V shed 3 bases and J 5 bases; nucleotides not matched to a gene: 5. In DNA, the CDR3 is TGTGCCAGCTCACCCCCGGGACTAGCACACGAGCAGTACTTC. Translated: CASSPPGLAHEQYF.

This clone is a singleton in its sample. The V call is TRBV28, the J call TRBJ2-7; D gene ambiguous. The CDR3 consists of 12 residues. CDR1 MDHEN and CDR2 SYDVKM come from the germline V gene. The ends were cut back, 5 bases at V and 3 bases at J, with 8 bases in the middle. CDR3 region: CASSPPGYEQYF. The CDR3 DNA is TGTGCCAGCAGTCCCCCGGGCTACGAGCAGTACTTC.